This is a list of T cell receptor beta chains from one sample in a study of molecular identifiers for immune sequencing clone quantification. One entry per CDR3 protein, called by TCRdb with MiXCR from the PCR reads. The table has some 66,000 distinct CDR3 sequences, around 20% seen once. Specimen: naive CD8+ T cells from blood, with Jurkat cell RNA spiked in. The receptors were sampled from a human donor in good health. Some libraries in this study had Jurkat cell RNA spiked in. Both conserved end residues are part of each CDR3. A D gene is named only where the DNA matches it firmly. Only some rows state a clone size, as once, few, many or a class for expanded clones.

TRBD2	TRBV7-9	many	TRBJ2-7	CASSLGASGGYEQYF	TGTGCCAGCAGCTTAGGGGCTAGCGGGGGCTACGAGCAGTACTTC
TRBD1	TRBV19	few	TRBJ2-1	CASSIMGQGNNEQFF	TGTGCCAGTAGTATCATGGGACAGGGCAACAATGAGCAGTTCTTC
NA	TRBV6-2/TRBV6-3	many	TRBJ1-1	CASSYSGVTEAFF	TGTGCCAGCAGTTACAGCGGGGTTACTGAAGCTTTCTTT
NA	TRBV28	many	TRBJ2-3	CASSLDSSTDTQYF	TGTGCCAGCAGTTTGGACTCCTCCACAGATACGCAGTATTTT
NA	TRBV5-6	many	TRBJ2-3	CASTMTASTDTQYF	TGTGCCAGCACCATGACGGCTAGCACAGATACGCAGTATTTT
TRBD2	TRBV4-1	NA	TRBJ2-7	CASSSTSGNSYEQYF	TGCGCCAGCAGCTCGACTAGCGGGAACTCCTACGAGCAGTACTTC
TRBD1	TRBV12-3/TRBV12-4	many	TRBJ2-2	CASSSGTGIFGELFF	TGTGCCAGCAGTTCCGGGACAGGGATATTCGGGGAGCTGTTTTTT
NA	TRBV4-1	many	TRBJ2-1	CASSPPAQLEQFF	TGCGCCAGCAGCCCACCGGCCCAGCTTGAGCAGTTCTTC
NA	TRBV7-9	many	TRBJ1-4	CASEPAPTNEKLFF	TGTGCCAGCGAGCCAGCTCCAACTAATGAAAAACTGTTTTTT
TRBD2	TRBV5-1	NA	TRBJ2-7	CASSLVGGSAEEQYF	TGCGCCAGCAGCTTGGTTGGCGGGAGCGCAGAAGAGCAGTACTTC
TRBD2	TRBV6-6	many	TRBJ2-3	CASSTSGRKDTQYF	TGTGCCAGCAGTACTAGCGGGAGAAAGGATACGCAGTATTTT
NA	TRBV7-9	NA	TRBJ2-7	CASSLDAGLYEQYF	TGTGCCAGCAGCTTAGATGCAGGGCTCTACGAGCAGTACTTC
NA	TRBV30	many	TRBJ2-7	CAWTPGPDLEEQYF	TGTGCCTGGACCCCGGGACCAGACTTAGAGGAGCAGTACTTC
NA	TRBV29-1	NA	TRBJ1-2	CSVEDLSTDHGYTF	TGCAGCGTTGAAGATCTGTCGACCGACCATGGCTACACCTTC
NA	TRBV19	many	TRBJ1-1	CASSIGGGKWYTEAFF	TGTGCCAGTAGTATTGGTGGGGGGAAATGGTACACTGAAGCTTTCTTT
TRBD1	TRBV7-2	many	TRBJ2-7	CASSLAGTGNEQYF	TGTGCCAGCAGCTTAGCCGGGACAGGGAACGAGCAGTACTTC
NA	TRBV25-1	few	TRBJ1-4	CASSGSPTNEKLFF	TGTGCCAGCAGTGGGTCACCAACTAATGAAAAACTGTTTTTT
NA	TRBV11-1	many	TRBJ1-2	CASSLSGNYGYTF	TGTGCCAGCAGCTTATCCGGAAACTATGGCTACACCTTC
TRBD1	TRBV24-1	many	TRBJ2-3	CATSDMTGYSTDTQYF	TGTGCCACCAGTGATATGACAGGGTACAGCACAGATACGCAGTATTTT
NA	TRBV7-6	NA	TRBJ2-1	CASNPINEQFF	TGTGCCAGCAACCCGATCAATGAGCAATTCTTC
NA	TRBV20-1	many	TRBJ2-3	CSARFPLAQYF	TGCAGTGCTAGGTTCCCGCTAGCGCAGTATTTT
NA	TRBV7-9	few	TRBJ2-7	CASSPVMGALYEQYF	TGTGCCAGCAGTCCGGTAATGGGGGCTCTATACGAGCAGTACTTC
TRBD2	TRBV7-8	many	TRBJ2-3	CASSLGLAVTDTQYF	TGTGCCAGCAGCTTAGGACTAGCGGTCACAGATACGCAGTATTTT
NA	TRBV19	many	TRBJ2-7	CASSITPTYEQYF	TGTGCCAGTAGTATAACCCCCACCTACGAGCAGTACTTC
TRBD2	TRBV5-6	many	TRBJ2-3	CASSRGTSGFTDTQYF	TGTGCCAGCAGCCGCGGGACTAGCGGATTCACAGATACGCAGTATTTT
NA	TRBV27	NA	TRBJ2-7	CASSLRGEIYEQYF	TGTGCCAGCAGCCTAAGGGGCGAGATCTACGAGCAGTACTTC
NA	TRBV7-9	many	TRBJ2-1	CASRPGTNSDYEQFF	TGTGCCAGCAGGCCCGGGACCAACTCGGATTATGAGCAGTTCTTC
NA	TRBV5-4	NA	TRBJ2-7	CASSFGVAAWEQYF	TGTGCCAGCAGCTTTGGGGTAGCGGCTTGGGAGCAGTACTTC
TRBD1	TRBV18	NA	TRBJ2-7	CASSATPGQGSYEQYF	TGTGCCAGCTCAGCCACCCCGGGACAGGGGTCCTACGAGCAGTACTTC
NA	TRBV9	NA	TRBJ2-1	CASSVEVTHSYNEQFF	TGTGCCAGCAGCGTAGAAGTGACTCACTCCTACAATGAGCAGTTCTTC
TRBD2	TRBV29-1	many	TRBJ2-5	CSVELPTPGLASETQYF	TGCAGCGTTGAATTGCCGACCCCGGGACTAGCAAGCGAGACCCAGTACTTC
NA	TRBV12-3/TRBV12-4	many	TRBJ1-3	CASSDHPGSSGNTIYF	TGTGCCAGCAGTGACCACCCGGGGTCCTCTGGAAACACCATATATTTT
TRBD2	TRBV7-9	many	TRBJ2-1	CASSFGTSDVDEQFF	TGTGCCAGCAGCTTCGGGACTAGCGACGTGGATGAGCAGTTCTTC
NA	TRBV7-9	NA	TRBJ2-1	CASSLGFGTHGSYNEQFF	TGTGCCAGCAGCTTAGGCTTCGGGACCCATGGCTCCTACAATGAGCAGTTCTTC
TRBD2	TRBV23-1	many	TRBJ2-1	CASSHDEAGRATRDEQFF	TGCGCCAGCAGTCATGACGAGGCGGGGAGGGCCACCCGAGATGAGCAGTTCTTC
NA	TRBV4-3	many	TRBJ2-7	CASSPDRDNHYEQYF	TGCGCCAGCAGCCCCGACCGGGACAACCACTACGAGCAGTACTTC
TRBD2	TRBV29-1	few	TRBJ2-1	CSVVAGEGTNEQFF	TGCAGCGTTGTGGCGGGGGAGGGAACCAATGAGCAGTTCTTC
NA	TRBV20-1	NA	TRBJ1-4	CSARQEGKLFF	TGCAGTGCAAGACAGGAGGGAAAACTGTTTTTT
NA	TRBV6-2/TRBV6-3	many	TRBJ1-4	CASSYSSLLLLF	TGTGCCAGCAGTTACTCGAGCCTGTTATTGCTTTTT
TRBD1	TRBV7-8	many	TRBJ1-5	CASSPRLTGGASNQPQHF	TGTGCCAGCAGCCCTCGCTTGACAGGGGGCGCTTCCAATCAGCCCCAGCATTTT
TRBD2	TRBV27	many	TRBJ2-7	CASSSTSATYEQYF	TGTGCCAGCAGTTCGACTAGCGCTACCTACGAGCAGTACTTC
NA	TRBV19	many	TRBJ1-5	CASSPPGTLPRNSPQHF	TGTGCCAGTAGTCCCCCCGGGACATTACCCCGAAATTCGCCCCAGCATTTT
NA	TRBV28	NA	TRBJ1-1	CTGKRDTEAFF	TGTACCGGCAAGCGGGACACTGAAGCTTTCTTT
NA	TRBV27	many	TRBJ2-3	CASSLSARTTDTQYF	TGTGCCAGCAGTTTATCGGCAAGAACCACAGATACGCAGTATTTT
TRBD1	TRBV7-6	many	TRBJ1-3	CASSWTGTGDPSGNTIYF	TGTGCCAGCAGTTGGACCGGGACAGGGGATCCCTCTGGAAACACCATATATTTT
NA	TRBV5-6	few	TRBJ2-7	CASSLVGHGIIYEQYF	TGTGCCAGCAGCTTGGTGGGACACGGTATCATCTACGAGCAGTACTTC
TRBD1	TRBV6-1	many	TRBJ2-7	CARRDRGLGYEQYF	TGTGCCAGAAGGGACAGGGGTTTGGGGTACGAGCAGTACTTC
NA	TRBV25-1	many	TRBJ1-1	CASRQTMNTEAFF	TGTGCCAGCAGGCAGACTATGAACACTGAAGCTTTCTTT
NA	TRBV11-1	many	TRBJ1-5	CASRSKVSRQISNQPQHF	TGTGCCAGCAGATCTAAAGTCTCCCGACAGATCAGCAATCAGCCCCAGCATTTT
TRBD1	TRBV9	many	TRBJ2-7	CASSGGTGTETYEQYF	TGTGCCAGCAGCGGAGGGACCGGGACAGAGACCTACGAGCAGTACTTC
TRBD1	TRBV20-1	many	TRBJ2-7	CSAAKPGQAYEQYF	TGCAGTGCTGCGAAACCGGGACAGGCTTACGAGCAGTACTTC
NA	TRBV15	few	TRBJ2-1	CATSPWVGSYNEQFF	TGTGCCACCAGCCCTTGGGTAGGCTCCTACAATGAGCAGTTCTTC